A selection of T cell receptor beta chains follows, all from one sample in a study of OX40 agonist ivuxolimab in advanced cancers. The method was immunoSEQ multiplex PCR; TCRdb's version includes in-frame clones alone and lacks a portion of them. Of about 64,000 clones in the sample, under 95% were seen once. The sequenced sample was CD4+ or CD8+ T cells sorted from blood, obtained in a trial of the OX40 agonist ivuxolimab. These receptors originate from an adult with an advanced solid tumor such as melanoma, head and neck, liver or kidney cancer. CDR3s leave out the opening cysteine and the closing phenylalanine or tryptophan. The order of the fields is V gene, CDR3 protein.

TRBV10-3	AISDRLTDRGSEKLF
TRBV7-6	ASSRTQTGSGEQY
TRBV5-1	ASSLSTGLGFEKLF
TRBV5-1	ASSLGSGGLETQY
TRBV18	ASSPNRAAYNEQF
TRBV29-1	SVEARHRGSGELF
TRBV10-3	AISESARVQETQY
TRBV6-6	ASSYSSQGDNEQF
TRBV5-5	ASSLAGGPVGTDTQY
TRBV19	ASSPGLDGYT
TRBV5-6	ASSVRLAGGLETQY
TRBV4-1	ASSQDQGRGYT
TRBV19	ASSIDRGTWGNQPQH
TRBV2	ASSRQSGTEAF
TRBV7-9	ASSLSGGPGETQY
TRBV4-1	ASSQGLAGVYEQF
TRBV4-1	ASSQTGADNYGYT
TRBV19	ASSIETGRVVAEAF
TRBV2	ASKLADLSTDTQY
TRBV5-1	ASSPGGGQNYGYT
TRBV27	ASSFSPRKGGDEQY
TRBV10-2	ASSDLIAGSTDTQY
TRBV10-2	ASRGGTYEQY
TRBV19	ASRVGGYSNQPQH
TRBV9	ASSVAGTIPTSSGNTIY
TRBV19	ASSIGSAGGSKDTQY
TRBV27	ASSRLADRNEQF
TRBV9	ASSVGSGSSGTYEQY
TRBV19	ASNGRGSPYNEQF
TRBV28	ASSPRTGTSPLH
TRBV19	ASSPGTVPRYGYT
TRBV6-5	ASSFLTGDGYT
TRBV25-1	ASSPSTGGLQETQY
TRBV27	ASSPWTLSGNTIY
TRBV25-1	ASSGLGGGSLSYEQY
TRBV5-1	ASSLASSGETQY
TRBV7-8	ASSLAEVAQPQH
TRBV20-1	SARDRAEQY
TRBV7-2	ASRKNGATTYEQY
TRBV14	ASSQTRLRNIQY
TRBV5-1	ASTRLEGSAGELF
TRBV30	AWSVLGSADGYT